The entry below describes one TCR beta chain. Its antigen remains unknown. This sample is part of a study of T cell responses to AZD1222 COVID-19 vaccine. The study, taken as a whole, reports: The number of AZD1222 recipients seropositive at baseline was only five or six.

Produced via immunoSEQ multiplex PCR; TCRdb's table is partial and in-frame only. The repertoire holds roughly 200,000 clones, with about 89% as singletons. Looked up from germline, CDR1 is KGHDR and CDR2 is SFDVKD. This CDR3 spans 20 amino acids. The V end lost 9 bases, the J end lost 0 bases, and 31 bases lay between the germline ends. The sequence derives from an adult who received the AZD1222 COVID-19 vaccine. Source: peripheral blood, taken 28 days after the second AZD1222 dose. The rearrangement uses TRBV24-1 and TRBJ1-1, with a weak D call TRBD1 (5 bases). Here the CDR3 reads CATDAGRRRVPNRMNTEAFF. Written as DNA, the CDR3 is TGTGCCACCGATGCGGGGCGGAGGCGGGTTCCTAACCGCATGAACACTGAAGCTTTCTTT.